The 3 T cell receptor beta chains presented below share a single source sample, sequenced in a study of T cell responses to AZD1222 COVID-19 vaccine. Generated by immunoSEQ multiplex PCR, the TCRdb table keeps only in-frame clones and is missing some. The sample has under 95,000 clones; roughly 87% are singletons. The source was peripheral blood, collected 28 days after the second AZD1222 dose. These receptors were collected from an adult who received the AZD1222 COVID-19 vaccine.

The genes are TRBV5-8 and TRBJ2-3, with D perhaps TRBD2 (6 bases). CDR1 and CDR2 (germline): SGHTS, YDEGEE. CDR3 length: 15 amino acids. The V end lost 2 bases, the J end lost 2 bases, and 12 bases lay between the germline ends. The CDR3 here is CASSFLRGNTDTQYF. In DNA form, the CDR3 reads TGTGCCAGCAGCTTTCTTCGCGGGAACACAGATACGCAGTATTTT.

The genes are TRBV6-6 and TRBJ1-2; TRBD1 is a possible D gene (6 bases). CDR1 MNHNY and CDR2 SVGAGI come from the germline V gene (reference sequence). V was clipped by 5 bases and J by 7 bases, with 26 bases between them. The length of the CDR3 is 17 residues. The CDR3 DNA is TGTGCCAGCAGTCAACCTGGGTGGCAGGGGTATAGTAGTGGCTACACCTTC. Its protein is CASSQPGWQGYSSGYTF.

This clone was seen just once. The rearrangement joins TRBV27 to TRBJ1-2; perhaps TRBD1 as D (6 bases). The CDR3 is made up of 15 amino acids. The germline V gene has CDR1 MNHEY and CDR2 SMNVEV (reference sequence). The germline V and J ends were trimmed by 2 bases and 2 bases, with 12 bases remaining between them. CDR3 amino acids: CASSLRGGQNYGYTF. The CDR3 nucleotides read TGTGCCAGCAGTTTACGGGGGGGGCAGAACTATGGCTACACCTTC.